This T cell receptor (beta chain) derives from a study of blood T cell repertoires in COVID-19. Study overall: The analysed material was cDNA or gDNA that came from T cells, B-cell-depleted T cells, or PBMCs.

The CDR3 has 16 residues. Germline V gives CDR1 SGHVS, CDR2 FNYEAQ. V was pared by 0 bases and J by 11 bases, with 19 bases between. Per the study methods: Researchers report that nucleated cell counts were estimated from reference gene primer amplification. Clones were read by immunoSEQ multiplex PCR, and TCRdb kept only the in-frame ones, dropping some. V, J and clone size reflect that table, while D and trimming were determined from the DNA. Among over 250,000 clones, approximately 91% were seen once, and the ten largest hold 2% to 2.5%. V is TRBV7-6 and J is TRBJ1-4; TRBD1 might be the D (6 bases). This receptor was obtained from a man in his fifties with acute or convalescent COVID-19. Sequencing input: peripheral blood. CDR3 residues: CASSLAIRSGEGKLFF. The CDR3 coding sequence is TGTGCCAGCAGCTTAGCGATCCGGTCAGGGGAGGGGAAACTGTTTTTT.